This TCR beta chain originates from a study of T-cell memory formation after mild COVID-19. On the study more broadly: TCR clustering was largely donor specific. Study findings and constraints: There was a balanced CD4/CD8 profile in clones contracting day 15 to 85, and later expanders leaned CD4+.

Germline CDR1 SGHTA, CDR2 FQGNSA. The CDR3 has 13 residues. Trimming took off 6 bases at V and 0 bases at J, with 9 bases between the two ends. It was 5'RACE with constant-segment primers that produced the TCR alpha and TCR beta cDNA libraries, which carried sample barcodes and UMIs. TCRdb called the 5' RACE reads again in MiXCR, with one record for every CDR3 protein. The sample includes around 310,000 distinct CDR3 sequences, 20% to 25% of them seen just once. To note about this clonotype: Its specificity is unknown.

The sequence was collected from a man younger than 35 who had mild COVID-19 (a few samples of this study predate the infection). Cell type and time point are not known. The chain is built from TRBV7-2 and TRBJ2-7; the D is unclear. Input material: PBMCs or a T cell subset sorted from them (not recorded which). The CDR3 nucleotides are TGTGCCAGCAGTTTCGCGTCCTCCTACGAGCAGTACGTC. It translates to CASSFASSYEQYV.